What follows describes a single TCR beta chain. Its antigen is not identified. The treatment: some 20 received Ad26.COV2.S at low or high dose, single or two shots; 5 received placebo; per-sample allocation not given. Following the first vaccine or placebo injection, samples were taken on day 63. The data belong to a study of Ad26.COV2.S vaccination and SARS-CoV-2 variants. Across the study: This donor came from the COV1001 trial of Ad26.COV2.S. Dosing was one shot or two shots 56 days apart. General study findings and limits: Following vaccination, spike-specific CD8+ and CD4+ T cell responses reportedly exhibited substantial breadth. Vaccine recipients had higher spike-specific TCR breadth than placebo recipients.

Produced via immunoSEQ multiplex PCR; TCRdb's table is partial and in-frame only. The table includes under 600,000 clones, about 89% detected once. Germline V CDR1 and CDR2: SGDLS, YYNGEE. V lost 3 bases, J lost 2 bases, and 7 bases stayed unmatched. The CDR3 length is 16 residues. The source is a person between 18 and 60 years old who received the Ad26.COV2.S COVID-19 vaccine or a placebo. Material: peripheral blood, obtained in a trial of Ad26.COV2.S vaccine versus placebo. The rearrangement uses TRBV9 and TRBJ2-2; 7 bases fit TRBD1. CDR3 in DNA: TGTGCCAGCAGCGCGACGACAGGGACCAACACCGGGGAGCTGTTTTTT. Protein: CASSATTGTNTGELFF.